This T cell receptor (beta chain) was captured by sequencing in a study of CD8+ T cells in alopecia areata. Germline lookup yields CDR1 SGHTA and CDR2 FQGTGA. V lost 0 bases and J 4 bases, leaving 12 bases between the germline ends. The CDR3 has 15 residues. The study team obtained lesional scalp punch biopsies and peripheral blood from alopecia areata patients. RNA was extracted and reverse transcribed into cDNA as the sequencing template. The protocol was immunoSEQ multiplex PCR, while the TCRdb copy is restricted to in-frame clones and leaves out a portion. Seen here are around 140,000 clones, approximately 51% observed once, and the top ten hold around 1%.

This TCR derives from a human donor with alopecia areata. The starting material was CD4+ T cells sorted from blood, obtained at week 0. The chain joins TRBV7-3 to TRBJ1-2; a weak D match, TRBD1 (5 bases). CDR3 amino acids: CASSLTRDGLYGYTF. The CDR3 DNA reads TGTGCCAGCAGCTTAACGCGGGACGGGCTCTATGGCTACACCTTC.